This entry describes one T cell receptor (beta chain). The data derive from a study of blood T cell repertoires in COVID-19. TCRdb's table, derived via immunoSEQ multiplex PCR, lists solely in-frame clones and lacks some. The table records about 74,000 clones, about nine tenths of them present only once. Sequencing input: peripheral blood. This TCR came from a woman at least 80 years old with acute or convalescent COVID-19.

The CDR3 protein is CASSQTDRGYGYTF. In DNA form, the CDR3 reads TGCGCCAGCAGCCAAACGGACAGGGGGTATGGCTACACCTTC. The chain links TRBV4-1 to TRBJ1-2, with 10 bases matching TRBD1. The germline CDR1 and CDR2 sequences are MGHRA and YSYEKL. After removal of 2 bases from V and 5 bases from J, the junction contained 2 bases not matched to a gene. The CDR3 is 14 residues long.